A single sample gave rise to the 18 T cell receptor beta chains below, sequenced in a study of T cell responses to AZD1222 COVID-19 vaccine. Data came from immunoSEQ multiplex PCR; TCRdb stores just in-frame clones and leaves some out. The table lists some 110,000 clones, 85% to 90% of them singletons. Specimen: peripheral blood, collected 28 days after the second AZD1222 dose. The receptors here all came from an adult who received the AZD1222 COVID-19 vaccine.

V is TRBV11-3 and J is TRBJ1-1; D remains unclear. Trimming shortened V by 9 bases and J by 1 base, and 12 bases separated the two germline ends. Germline V lookup: CDR1 SGHNT, CDR2 YENEEA. The length of the CDR3 is 13 residues. The CDR3 reads CASSRYQNTEAFF. For the CDR3, the DNA is TGTGCCAGTTCCCGCTACCAGAACACTGAAGCTTTCTTT.

The CDR3 is CASSQAINQPQHF. Here the CDR3 DNA reads TGTGCCAGCAGCCAAGCGATCAATCAGCCCCAGCATTTT. This rearrangement joins TRBV14 to TRBJ1-5; D call uncertain. Trimming left V 1 base short and J 3 bases short, with 4 bases between. CDR1 SGHDN and CDR2 FVKESK come from the germline V gene. This CDR3 comprises 13 residues.

V gene TRBV28 combines with J gene TRBJ2-1; D is uncertain. This CDR3 has 10 residues. With 2 bases removed from V and 10 bases from J, the gap between germline ends came to 3 bases. The V gene's germline CDR1 is MDHEN and CDR2 SYDVKM. CDR3 sequence reads: CASSLTEQFF. For the CDR3, the DNA is TGTGCCAGCAGTTTAACCGAGCAGTTCTTC.

The chain employs TRBV28 and TRBJ2-1, with TRBD2 matching over 9 bases. With V trimmed by 6 bases and J by 2 bases, 11 bases remained unmatched. This CDR3 has 17 residues. Germline V lookup: CDR1 MDHEN, CDR2 SYDVKM. In DNA form, the CDR3 reads TGTGCCAGCAGGGCGGGGGGGCTTTCCTTCACCTACAATGAGCAGTTCTTC. Its protein is CASRAGGLSFTYNEQFF.

In this sample, this clone turned up once. Its ends do not fully match the called genes, so a read error is possible. The chain recombines TRBV7-7 with TRBJ2-5; 10 nucleotides agree with TRBD1. The CDR3 totals 16 residues. The germline V gene encodes CDR1 SSHAT and CDR2 FNYEAQ (reference sequence). CDR3 nucleotide sequence: TGTGCTAGCAGCTTATTCGGACAGGGGGACCAAGAGACCCAGTACTTC. It codes for CASSLFGQGDQETQYF. The whole variable domain, filled in from reference TRBV7-7 and TRBJ2-5, reads GAGVSQSPRYKVTKRGQDVTLRCDPISSHATLYWYQQALGQGPEFLTYFNYEAQPDKSGLPSDRFSAERPEGSISTLTIQRTEQRDSAMYRCASSLFGQGDQETQYFGPGTRLLVL.

In its sample, this clone was seen once. The chain is built from TRBV7-6 and TRBJ2-7, with D unclear. CDR3 length: 17 amino acids. The V gene lost 0 bases and the J gene lost 2 bases, with 17 bases spanning the gap. Germline CDR1 is SGHVS and CDR2 is FNYEAQ. The CDR3: CASSLAPSMAGAYEQYF. The CDR3 DNA sequence: TGTGCCAGCAGCTTAGCGCCATCAATGGCTGGGGCCTACGAGCAGTACTTC.

The chain has TRBV7-8 and TRBJ2-7; D possibly corresponds to TRBD2 (5 bases). V was trimmed by 5 bases and J by 8 bases, leaving 13 bases between them. This CDR3 region has 12 residues. The V gene's germline CDR1 is SGHVS and CDR2 FQNEAQ. The CDR3 DNA follows: TGTGCCAGCAGCCCGGGATCGGGGAAGCAGTACTTC. Amino acids: CASSPGSGKQYF.

The chain joins TRBV4-3 to TRBJ2-7; D is ambiguous. V gave up 3 bases and J gave up 1 base, with 10 bases separating them. Germline V gene data show CDR1 as LGHNA and CDR2 as YSLEER. The CDR3 runs 14 residues. CDR3 in amino acids: CASSQSIVSYEQYF. CDR3 nucleotides: TGCGCCAGCAGCCAGAGTATCGTATCCTACGAGCAGTACTTC.

The chain combines TRBV7-9 with TRBJ2-1, with D unclear. Germline CDR1 and CDR2: SEHNR and FQNEAQ (reference sequence). Trimming took off 1 base at V and 0 bases at J, with 7 bases between the two ends. The CDR3 covers 15 residues. The CDR3 loop is CASSLGLSSYNEQFF. The CDR3 DNA is TGTGCCAGCAGCTTAGGACTTAGCTCCTACAATGAGCAGTTCTTC.

This chain joins TRBV4-2 and TRBJ1-1, with TRBD1 as a possible D gene (6 bases). Trimming took off 0 bases at V and 0 bases at J, with 26 bases between the two ends. The CDR3 sequence is 21 residues long. Germline V gene sequence: CDR1 LGHNA, CDR2 YNFKEQ. CDR3 DNA sequence: TGTGCCAGCAGCCAAGATTCGGCGGGACACCGAAGTTATGGGATGAACACTGAAGCTTTCTTT. As protein: CASSQDSAGHRSYGMNTEAFF.

The chain is built from TRBV19 and TRBJ2-1, with TRBD2 matching over 9 bases. V was clipped by 5 bases and J by 5 bases; unmatched bases: 10. CDR1 and CDR2 from the germline V gene are LNHDA and SQIVND (reference sequence). This CDR3 has 16 residues. This CDR3 is CASSAQLAGGHNEQFF. The CDR3 coding sequence is TGTGCCAGTAGTGCTCAACTAGCGGGTGGCCACAATGAGCAGTTCTTC.

The chain combines TRBV18 with TRBJ1-3; unclear D gene. V lost 3 bases to trimming and J lost 0 bases, with 6 bases between them. CDR1 and CDR2 (germline): KGHSH, LQKENI. The length of the CDR3 is 14 residues. Here the CDR3 DNA reads TGTGCCAGCTCACCCCAAGACTCTGGAAACACCATATATTTT. Its protein is CASSPQDSGNTIYF.

The rearrangement links TRBV7-2 to TRBJ2-2, with TRBD2 as a possible D gene (5 bases). Trimming took 3 bases from V and 5 from J, leaving 10 bases between them. Germline V lookup: CDR1 SGHTA, CDR2 FQGNSA. This CDR3 is built from 14 residues. The DNA for the CDR3 is TGTGCCAGCAGCTTCTACTCGGGAACCGGGGAGCTGTTTTTT. Its translation is CASSFYSGTGELFF.

J is TRBJ1-2 and V is TRBV4-3; tentative D call: TRBD1 (5 bases). CDR1 LGHNA and CDR2 YSLEER come from the germline V gene. With 1 base removed from V and 4 bases from J, the gap between germline ends came to 10 bases. This CDR3 is built from 14 residues. CDR3 in amino acids: CASSQVTGVYGYTF. CDR3 sequence (DNA): TGCGCCAGCAGCCAAGTCACAGGAGTCTATGGCTACACCTTC.

The chain links TRBV15 to TRBJ1-1; a weak D match, TRBD1 (5 bases). Germline-derived CDR1 and CDR2 are LNHNV and YYDKDF (reference sequence). CDR3 length: 16 amino acids. V lost 5 bases, J lost 3 bases, and 19 bases lay in between. As DNA, the CDR3 is TGTGCCACCAGCCCTACCACCCGACAGTGCGACACTGAAGCTTTCTTT. Its protein product is CATSPTTRQCDTEAFF.

The chain employs TRBV19 and TRBJ1-5; no clear D gene. The CDR3 length is 13 residues. Per germline, CDR1 LNHDA and CDR2 SQIVND (reference sequence). Trimming took 5 bases from V and 6 from J, leaving 11 bases between them. The CDR3 region has the DNA TGTGCCAGTAGTCTTCTTTGGGGTCAGCCCCAGCATTTT. Amino acid sequence: CASSLLWGQPQHF.

This clone appeared a few times. This chain links TRBV18 with TRBJ2-7; tentative D call: TRBD2 (6 bases). The CDR3 loop spans 16 amino acids. V was pared by 3 bases and J by 0 bases, with 15 bases between. The germline gives CDR1 KGHSH, CDR2 LQKENI. CDR3 in DNA: TGTGCCAGCTCACCTCTACCCGGGAGCAGCTCCTACGAGCAGTACTTC. Translated, it gives CASSPLPGSSSYEQYF.

The chain has TRBV2 and TRBJ1-6, with D possibly matching TRBD1 (6 bases). Trimming removed 10 bases at V and 10 bases at J, with 17 bases between. From germline, CDR1 is SNHLY and CDR2 FYNNEI. This CDR3 is 13 amino acids long. Written as DNA, the CDR3 is TGTGCCACCCACCCCGGGGGGCGGTCACCCCTCCACTTT. Residues: CATHPGGRSPLHF.